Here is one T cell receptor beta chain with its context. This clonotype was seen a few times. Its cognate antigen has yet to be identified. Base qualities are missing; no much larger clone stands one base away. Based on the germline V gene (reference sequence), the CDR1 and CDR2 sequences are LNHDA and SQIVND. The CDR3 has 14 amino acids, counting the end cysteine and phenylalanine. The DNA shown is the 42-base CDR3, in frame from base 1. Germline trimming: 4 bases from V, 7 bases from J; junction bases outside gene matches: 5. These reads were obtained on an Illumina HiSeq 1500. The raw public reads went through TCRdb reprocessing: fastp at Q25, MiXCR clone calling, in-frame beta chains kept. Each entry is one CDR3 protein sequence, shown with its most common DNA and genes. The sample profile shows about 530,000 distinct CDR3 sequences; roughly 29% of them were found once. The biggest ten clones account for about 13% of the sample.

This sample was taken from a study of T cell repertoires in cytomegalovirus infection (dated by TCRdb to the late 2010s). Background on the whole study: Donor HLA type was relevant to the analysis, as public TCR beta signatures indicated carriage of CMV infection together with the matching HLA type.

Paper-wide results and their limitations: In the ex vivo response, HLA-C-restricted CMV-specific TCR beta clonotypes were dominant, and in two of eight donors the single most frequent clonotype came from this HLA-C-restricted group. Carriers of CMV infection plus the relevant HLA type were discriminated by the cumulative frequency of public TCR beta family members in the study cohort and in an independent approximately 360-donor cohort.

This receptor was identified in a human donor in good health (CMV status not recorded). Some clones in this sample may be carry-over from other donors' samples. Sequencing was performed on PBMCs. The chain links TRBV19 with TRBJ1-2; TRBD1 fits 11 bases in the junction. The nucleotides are TGTGCCAGTAGTACCCTGGGACAGGGGGTTGGCTACACCTTC. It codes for CASSTLGQGVGYTF.